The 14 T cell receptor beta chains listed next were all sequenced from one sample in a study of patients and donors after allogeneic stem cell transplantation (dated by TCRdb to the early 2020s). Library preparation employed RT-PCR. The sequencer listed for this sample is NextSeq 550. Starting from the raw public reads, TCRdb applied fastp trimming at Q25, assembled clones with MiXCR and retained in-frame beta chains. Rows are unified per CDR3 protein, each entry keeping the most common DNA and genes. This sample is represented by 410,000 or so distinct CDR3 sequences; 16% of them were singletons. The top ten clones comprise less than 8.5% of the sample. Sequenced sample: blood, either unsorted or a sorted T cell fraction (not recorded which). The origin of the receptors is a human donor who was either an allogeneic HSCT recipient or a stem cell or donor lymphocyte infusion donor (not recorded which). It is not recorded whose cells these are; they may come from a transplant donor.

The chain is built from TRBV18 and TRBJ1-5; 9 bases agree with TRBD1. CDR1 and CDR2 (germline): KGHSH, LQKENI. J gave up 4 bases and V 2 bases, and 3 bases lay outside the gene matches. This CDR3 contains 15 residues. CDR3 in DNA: TGTGCCAGCTCACCAAAAGGGACAGGGAATCAGCCCCAGCATTTT. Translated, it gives CASSPKGTGNQPQHF. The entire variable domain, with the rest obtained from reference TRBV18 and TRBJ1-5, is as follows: NAGVMQNPRHLVRRRGQEARLRCSPMKGHSHVYWYRQLPEEGLKFMVYLQKENIIDESGMPKERFSAEFPKEGPSILRIQQVVRGDSAAYFCASSPKGTGNQPQHFGDGTRLSIL.

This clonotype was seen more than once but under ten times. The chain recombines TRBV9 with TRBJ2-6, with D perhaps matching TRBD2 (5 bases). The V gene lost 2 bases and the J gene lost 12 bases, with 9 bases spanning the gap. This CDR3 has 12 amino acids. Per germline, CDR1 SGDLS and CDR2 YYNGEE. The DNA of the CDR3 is TGTGCCAGCAGCGTTTGGAGGATCGTCCTGACTTTC. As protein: CASSVWRIVLTF.

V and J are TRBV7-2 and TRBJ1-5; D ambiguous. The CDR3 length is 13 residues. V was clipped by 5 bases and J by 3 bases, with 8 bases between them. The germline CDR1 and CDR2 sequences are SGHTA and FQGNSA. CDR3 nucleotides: TGTGCCAGCAGCCCCAACATCAATCAGCCCCAGCATTTT. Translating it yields CASSPNINQPQHF.

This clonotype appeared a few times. As DNA, the CDR3 is TGTGCCAGCAGCGTCTCCGGGGGGGGAACTGAAGCTTTCTTT. Protein sequence: CASSVSGGGTEAFF. The chain couples TRBV7-3 to TRBJ1-1; the D gene is possibly TRBD1 (5 bases). The length of the CDR3 is 14 residues. The V gene's germline CDR1 is SGHTA and CDR2 FQGTGA. V lost 5 bases to trimming and J lost 5 bases, with 15 bases between them.

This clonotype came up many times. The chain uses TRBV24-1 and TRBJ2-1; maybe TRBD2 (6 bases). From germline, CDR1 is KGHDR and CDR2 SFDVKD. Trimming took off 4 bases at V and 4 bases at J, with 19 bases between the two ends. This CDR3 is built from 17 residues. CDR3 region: CATSEGDRDSQYNEQFF. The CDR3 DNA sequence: TGTGCCACCAGTGAGGGAGACCGGGACTCCCAGTACAATGAGCAGTTCTTC.

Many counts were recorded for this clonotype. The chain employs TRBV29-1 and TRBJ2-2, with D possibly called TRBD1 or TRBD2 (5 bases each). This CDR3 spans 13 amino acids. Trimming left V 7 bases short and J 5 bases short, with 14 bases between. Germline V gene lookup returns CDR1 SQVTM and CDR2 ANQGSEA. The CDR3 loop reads CSAGTKGTGELFF. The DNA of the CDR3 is TGCAGCGCCGGGACCAAAGGAACCGGGGAGCTGTTTTTT.

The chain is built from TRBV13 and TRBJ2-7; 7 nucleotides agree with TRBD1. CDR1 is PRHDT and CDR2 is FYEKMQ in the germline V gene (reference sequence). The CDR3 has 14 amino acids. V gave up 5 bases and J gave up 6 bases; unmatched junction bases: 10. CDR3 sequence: CASSLLTGDLEQYF. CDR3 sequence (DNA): TGTGCCAGCAGCCTGCTAACAGGGGACCTCGAGCAGTACTTC.

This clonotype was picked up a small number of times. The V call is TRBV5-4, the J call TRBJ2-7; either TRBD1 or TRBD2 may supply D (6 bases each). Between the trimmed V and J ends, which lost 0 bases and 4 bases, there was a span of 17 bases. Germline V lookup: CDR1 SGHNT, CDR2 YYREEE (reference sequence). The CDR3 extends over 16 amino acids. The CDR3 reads CASSLGGAQREYEQYF. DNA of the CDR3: TGTGCCAGCAGCTTGGGGGGGGCGCAACGGGAATACGAGCAGTACTTC.

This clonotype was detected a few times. CDR3 in amino acids: CASSQGQTGAGNTIYF. The CDR3 bases are TGCGCCAGCAGCCAAGGGCAGACAGGGGCTGGAAACACCATATATTTT. The chain combines TRBV4-1 with TRBJ1-3, with TRBD1 matching over 8 bases. Germline V CDR1 and CDR2: MGHRA, YSYEKL. V shed 1 base and J 2 bases; nucleotides not matched to a gene: 4. CDR3 length equals 16 residues.

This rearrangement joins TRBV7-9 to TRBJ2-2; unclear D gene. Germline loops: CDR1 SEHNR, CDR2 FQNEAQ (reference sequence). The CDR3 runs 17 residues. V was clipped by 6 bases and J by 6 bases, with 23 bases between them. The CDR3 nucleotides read TGTGCCAGCAGTCAGCGTCCCCTCTGGCGCGAGTCCGGGGAGCTGTTTTTT. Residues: CASSQRPLWRESGELFF.

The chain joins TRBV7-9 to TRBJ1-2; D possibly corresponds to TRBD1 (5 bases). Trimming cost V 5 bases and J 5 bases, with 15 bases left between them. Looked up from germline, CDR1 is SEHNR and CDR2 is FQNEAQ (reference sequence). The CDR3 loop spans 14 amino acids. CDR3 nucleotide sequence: TGTGCCAGCAGCCTCCTGGACGGGGGTTATGGCTACACCTTC. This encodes CASSLLDGGYGYTF.

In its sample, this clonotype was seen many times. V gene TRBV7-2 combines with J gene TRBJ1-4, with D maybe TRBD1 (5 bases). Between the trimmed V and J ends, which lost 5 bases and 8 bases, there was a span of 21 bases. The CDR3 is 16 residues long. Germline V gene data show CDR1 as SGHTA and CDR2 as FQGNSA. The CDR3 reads CASSITAGTFPEKLFF. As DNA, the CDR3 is TGTGCCAGCAGCATCACCGCCGGGACTTTCCCCGAAAAACTGTTTTTT. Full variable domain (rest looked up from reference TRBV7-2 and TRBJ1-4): GAGVSQSPSNKVTEKGKDVELRCDPISGHTALYWYRQSLGQGLEFLIYFQGNSAPDKSGLPSDRFSAERTGGSVSTLTIQRTQQEDSAVYLCASSITAGTFPEKLFFGSGTQLSVL.

Written as DNA, the CDR3 is TGTGCCAGCAGCTCATGGGGACAGGGGTTGCCCCAGCATTTT. Translating gives CASSSWGQGLPQHF. The chain employs TRBV7-9 and TRBJ1-5; 10 bases are shared with TRBD1. CDR1 SEHNR and CDR2 FQNEAQ come from the germline V gene (reference sequence). The ends lost 4 bases at V and 9 bases at J; junction bases unmatched: 6. This CDR3 has 14 amino acids.

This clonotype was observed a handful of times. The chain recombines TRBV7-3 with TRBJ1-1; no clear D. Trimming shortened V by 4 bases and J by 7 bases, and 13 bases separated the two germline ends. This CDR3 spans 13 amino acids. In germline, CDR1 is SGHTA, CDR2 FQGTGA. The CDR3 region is CASSSGSWGEAFF. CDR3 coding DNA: TGTGCCAGCAGCTCAGGCTCATGGGGTGAAGCTTTCTTT.